These T cell receptor beta chains were read from a single sample in a study of OX40 agonist ivuxolimab in advanced cancers. Generated by immunoSEQ multiplex PCR, the TCRdb table keeps only in-frame clones and is missing some. In the table there are tens of thousands of clones, roughly 86% of which are singletons. The material was CD4+ or CD8+ T cells sorted from blood, obtained in a trial of the OX40 agonist ivuxolimab. The receptors were gathered from an adult with an advanced solid tumor such as melanoma, head and neck, liver or kidney cancer. CDR3s include the opening cysteine and the closing phenylalanine or tryptophan. D genes are given only for firm matches. Clone size is shown for a subset of rows, as once, few, many or a class of expanded clone.

DNA: TGTGCCAGCAGTCGACGGGACACCGGGGAGCTGTTTTTT
CDR3: CASSRRDTGELFF
V: TRBV11-2
D: NA
J: TRBJ2-2
size: NA

DNA: TGTGCGGCGCCTACTTGGGGACAGGTTTGGTCTGGGGCCAACGTCCTGACTTTC
CDR3: CAAPTWGQVWSGANVLTF
V: TRBV30
D: TRBD1
J: TRBJ2-6
size: NA

DNA: TGCGCCAGCAGTGACGCGAGGACAGGGGGCAAACGGGAGCAGTTCTTC
CDR3: CASSDARTGGKREQFF
V: TRBV10-2
D: TRBD1
J: TRBJ2-1
size: NA

DNA: TGTGCCAGCTCTCATGCTGCAACTAATGAAAAACTGTTTTTT
CDR3: CASSHAATNEKLFF
V: TRBV18
D: NA
J: TRBJ1-4
size: few

DNA: TGCGCCAGCAGACCCACCGGGACAGGGTCAGAGACCCAGTACTTC
CDR3: CASRPTGTGSETQYF
V: TRBV4-1
D: TRBD1
J: TRBJ2-5
size: NA

DNA: TGCGCCAGCAGCTCGGGACAGGGGGCAGAGACCCAGTACTTC
CDR3: CASSSGQGAETQYF
V: TRBV5-1
D: TRBD1
J: TRBJ2-5
size: NA

DNA: TGCGCCAGCAGCTTAGAGGGATCCCGAGATACGCAGTATTTT
CDR3: CASSLEGSRDTQYF
V: TRBV5-1
D: NA
J: TRBJ2-3
size: NA

DNA: TGTGCCATCAGTGCGGTTAGCTCCTACAATGAGCAGTTCTTC
CDR3: CAISAVSSYNEQFF
V: TRBV10-3
D: NA
J: TRBJ2-1
size: once

DNA: TGTGCCAGTAGTATAATCCATATAGGTAACAATGAGCAGTTCTTC
CDR3: CASSIIHIGNNEQFF
V: TRBV19
D: NA
J: TRBJ2-1
size: NA

DNA: TGTGCCACCAGCAAGGGGGCAGATACGCAGTATTTT
CDR3: CATSKGADTQYF
V: TRBV15
D: NA
J: TRBJ2-3
size: NA

DNA: TGTGCCAGCAGTTTTAGCGGGAGAAGGTACGAGCAGTACTTC
CDR3: CASSFSGRRYEQYF
V: TRBV28
D: TRBD2
J: TRBJ2-7
size: NA

DNA: TGCGCCACCCGGGGTAGCGGGACCTACGAGCAGTACTTC
CDR3: CATRGSGTYEQYF
V: TRBV5-1
D: TRBD2
J: TRBJ2-7
size: NA

DNA: TGTGCCAGCAGCTTGTCATTTGCAGGGGACTATGGCTACACCTTC
CDR3: CASSLSFAGDYGYTF
V: TRBV5-5
D: NA
J: TRBJ1-2
size: NA

DNA: TGCGCCAGCAGCACTGGGGGACAGGGAGCAGATACGCAGTATTTT
CDR3: CASSTGGQGADTQYF
V: TRBV5-1
D: TRBD1
J: TRBJ2-3
size: NA

DNA: TGTGCCAGTAGCTCCGGGACGGCGACTAGCGGGAGCCCCTACGAGCAGTACTTC
CDR3: CASSSGTATSGSPYEQYF
V: TRBV19
D: TRBD2
J: TRBJ2-7
size: once

DNA: TGTGCCACCAGCAGAGAAATTTTGGTGAATCAGCCCCAGCATTTT
CDR3: CATSREILVNQPQHF
V: TRBV15
D: NA
J: TRBJ1-5
size: NA

DNA: TGTGCTCAACTAGCGGGGTATATGGATACGCAGTATTTT
CDR3: CAQLAGYMDTQYF
V: TRBV30
D: TRBD2
J: TRBJ2-3
size: NA

DNA: TGTGCCAGCAGCCCCTTTGGGGGGAGTGGTATCGAGCAGTACTTC
CDR3: CASSPFGGSGIEQYF
V: TRBV14
D: NA
J: TRBJ2-7
size: NA

DNA: TGTGCCAGCAGCCCCCGGGAGACCTACGAGCAGTACTTC
CDR3: CASSPRETYEQYF
V: TRBV4-2
D: NA
J: TRBJ2-7
size: NA

DNA: TGTGCCAGTAGTCCTTGGACTAGCGGGAGTCCCTACAATGAGCAGTTCTTC
CDR3: CASSPWTSGSPYNEQFF
V: TRBV19
D: TRBD2
J: TRBJ2-1
size: NA

DNA: TGTGCCAGCAGCCCTACAGGGGTAGGAGAGACCCAGTACTTC
CDR3: CASSPTGVGETQYF
V: TRBV5-4
D: TRBD1
J: TRBJ2-5
size: once

DNA: TGTGCCAGCAGCCAATCGATTGGGACAGCTAACACCGGGGAGCTGTTTTTT
CDR3: CASSQSIGTANTGELFF
V: TRBV27
D: TRBD1
J: TRBJ2-2
size: NA

DNA: TGTGCCACCAGCTTTTTGGGACAGGGCGCCTACAATGAGCAGTTCTTC
CDR3: CATSFLGQGAYNEQFF
V: TRBV15
D: TRBD1
J: TRBJ2-1
size: NA

DNA: TGTGCCAGCAGTTTAAATCGGCAAGGGGCAACCCAGTACTTC
CDR3: CASSLNRQGATQYF
V: TRBV27
D: NA
J: TRBJ2-5
size: NA

DNA: TGTGCCAGCAGTGAAGTGAGACAGTTTAGCTACGAGCAGTACTTC
CDR3: CASSEVRQFSYEQYF
V: TRBV6-1
D: NA
J: TRBJ2-7
size: NA

DNA: TGCGCCAGCAGCTTGGGACAGGCCGGCGAGCAGTACTTC
CDR3: CASSLGQAGEQYF
V: TRBV5-1
D: NA
J: TRBJ2-7
size: NA

DNA: TGTGCCAGTAGTATTATGCTGTATAATTCACCCCTCCACTTT
CDR3: CASSIMLYNSPLHF
V: TRBV19
D: NA
J: TRBJ1-6
size: few

DNA: TGTGCCAGCAGTGGACAGGGTCCCAATTCACCCCTCCACTTT
CDR3: CASSGQGPNSPLHF
V: TRBV6-1
D: TRBD1
J: TRBJ1-6
size: NA

DNA: TGTGCCAGCAGCTCCCGGACTAGCGGGAAAGTGTACACGCAGTATTTT
CDR3: CASSSRTSGKVYTQYF
V: TRBV7-2
D: TRBD2
J: TRBJ2-3
size: NA

DNA: TGTGCCAGCAGCTTGTGGGGGGGTTCCACAGATACGCAGTATTTT
CDR3: CASSLWGGSTDTQYF
V: TRBV5-6
D: TRBD2
J: TRBJ2-3
size: NA

DNA: TGTGCCAGCAGCCACGGACCCAACACTGAAGCTTTCTTT
CDR3: CASSHGPNTEAFF
V: TRBV7-3
D: NA
J: TRBJ1-1
size: NA

DNA: TGTGCCAGCAGCTCGGGACTAGGTGAGCAGTTCTTC
CDR3: CASSSGLGEQFF
V: TRBV11-1
D: TRBD2
J: TRBJ2-1
size: NA

DNA: TGTGCCAGCAGCTTATTAAGGACTAGCAAGGTCGGGGAGCTGTTTTTT
CDR3: CASSLLRTSKVGELFF
V: TRBV7-8
D: TRBD2
J: TRBJ2-2
size: NA

DNA: TGCGCCAGCAGCCAAGCCGACAGGTTCACCTCCTACGAGCAGTACTTC
CDR3: CASSQADRFTSYEQYF
V: TRBV4-1
D: NA
J: TRBJ2-7
size: NA

DNA: TGTGCCAGCAGCCCCCCTGGGGGCGGTTTGGCGCAGTATTTT
CDR3: CASSPPGGGLAQYF
V: TRBV6-5
D: NA
J: TRBJ2-3
size: NA

DNA: TGTGCCAGTAGTACAGGGGCCTTTGGGAGCACTGAAGCTTTCTTT
CDR3: CASSTGAFGSTEAFF
V: TRBV19
D: NA
J: TRBJ1-1
size: NA

DNA: TGTGCCAGCAGTTACATATCCTTCTATGGCTACACCTTC
CDR3: CASSYISFYGYTF
V: TRBV6-5
D: NA
J: TRBJ1-2
size: NA

DNA: TGTGCCAGCAGTCCGTACGACAGAGGGGGGTCATTGGCTGAGACCCAGTACTTC
CDR3: CASSPYDRGGSLAETQYF
V: TRBV27
D: NA
J: TRBJ2-5
size: NA

DNA: TGCAGCGCCGACCCGACTACTGGAGAGACCCAGTACTTC
CDR3: CSADPTTGETQYF
V: TRBV29-1
D: NA
J: TRBJ2-5
size: once

DNA: TGCAGTGCGTGGGACTTTCCTGAGCAGTTCTTC
CDR3: CSAWDFPEQFF
V: TRBV20-1
D: NA
J: TRBJ2-1
size: NA

DNA: TGCGCCAGCAGCTTGGGACTAGCGGGAGGAATGGAGACCCAGTACTTC
CDR3: CASSLGLAGGMETQYF
V: TRBV5-1
D: TRBD2
J: TRBJ2-5
size: NA

DNA: TGTGCCAGCAGCCTCAGACAAACCTACGAGCAGTACTTC
CDR3: CASSLRQTYEQYF
V: TRBV7-2
D: NA
J: TRBJ2-7
size: NA

DNA: TGTGCCAGCACGACGGGACAGGGACCAAAGGAGCAGTACTTC
CDR3: CASTTGQGPKEQYF
V: TRBV18
D: TRBD1
J: TRBJ2-7
size: NA

DNA: TGCGCCAGCAGCTTACTACCGGGACGCGGCGACAGCTACACCTTC
CDR3: CASSLLPGRGDSYTF
V: TRBV5-1
D: NA
J: TRBJ1-2
size: NA

DNA: TGTGCCAGCAGCCGTACAGATCAAGAGACCCAGTACTTC
CDR3: CASSRTDQETQYF
V: TRBV6-5
D: NA
J: TRBJ2-5
size: NA

DNA: TGCAGCGGGAAAACAGGGCAGGAGACCCAGTACTTC
CDR3: CSGKTGQETQYF
V: TRBV29-1
D: NA
J: TRBJ2-5
size: NA